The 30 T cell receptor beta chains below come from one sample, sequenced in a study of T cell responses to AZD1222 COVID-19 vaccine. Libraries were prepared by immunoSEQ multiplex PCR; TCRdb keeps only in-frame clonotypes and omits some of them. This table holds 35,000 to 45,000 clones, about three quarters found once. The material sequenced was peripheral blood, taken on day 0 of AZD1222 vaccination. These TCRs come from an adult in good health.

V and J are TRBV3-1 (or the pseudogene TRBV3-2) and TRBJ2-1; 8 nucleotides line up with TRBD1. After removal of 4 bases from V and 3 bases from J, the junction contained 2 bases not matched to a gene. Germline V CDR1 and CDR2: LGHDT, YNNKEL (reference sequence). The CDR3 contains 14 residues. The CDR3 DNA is TGTGCCAGCAGCCCTGGGACAGGCTACAATGAGCAGTTCTTC. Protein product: CASSPGTGYNEQFF.

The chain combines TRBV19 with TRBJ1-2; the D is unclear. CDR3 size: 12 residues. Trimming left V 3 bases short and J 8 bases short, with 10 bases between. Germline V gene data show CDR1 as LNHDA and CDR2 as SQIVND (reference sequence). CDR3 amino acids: CASSMAAGGYTF. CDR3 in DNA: TGTGCCAGTAGTATGGCAGCCGGCGGCTACACCTTC. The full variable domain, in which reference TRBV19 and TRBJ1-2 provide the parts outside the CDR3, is DGGITQSPKYLFRKEGQNVTLSCEQNLNHDAMYWYRQDPGQGLRLIYYSQIVNDFQKGDIAEGYSVSREKKESFPLTVTSAQKNPTAFYLCASSMAAGGYTFGSGTRLTVV.

DNA for the CDR3: TGTGCCACCAGTGACGGAAACAGGGCTCGCTACACCTTC. Residues: CATSDGNRARYTF. The J gene is TRBJ1-2, the V gene TRBV24-1, with D maybe TRBD1 (6 bases). With 4 bases removed from V and 9 bases from J, the gap between germline ends came to 14 bases. The germline V gene has CDR1 KGHDR and CDR2 SFDVKD. This CDR3 has 13 amino acids.

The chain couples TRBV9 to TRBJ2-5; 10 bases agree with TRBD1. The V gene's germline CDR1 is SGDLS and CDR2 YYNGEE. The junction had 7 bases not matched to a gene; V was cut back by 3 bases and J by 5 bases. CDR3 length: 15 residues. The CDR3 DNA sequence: TGTGCCAGCAGCGAGTCGACAGGGGGCTGGGAGACCCAGTACTTC. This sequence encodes CASSESTGGWETQYF.

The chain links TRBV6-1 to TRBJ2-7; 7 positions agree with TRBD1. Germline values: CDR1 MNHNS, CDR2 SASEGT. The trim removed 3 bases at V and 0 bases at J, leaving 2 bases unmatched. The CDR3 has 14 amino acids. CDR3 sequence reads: CASSDRDSSYEQYF. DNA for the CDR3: TGTGCCAGCAGTGACCGGGACAGCTCCTACGAGCAGTACTTC.

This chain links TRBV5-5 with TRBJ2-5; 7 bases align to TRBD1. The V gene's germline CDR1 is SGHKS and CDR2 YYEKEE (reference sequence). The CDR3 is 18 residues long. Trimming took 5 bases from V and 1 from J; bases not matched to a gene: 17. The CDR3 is CASRTQGVTGAFQETQYF. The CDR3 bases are TGTGCCAGCAGAACCCAGGGGGTAACAGGGGCCTTCCAAGAGACCCAGTACTTC. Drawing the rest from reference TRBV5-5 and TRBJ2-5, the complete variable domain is DAGVTQSPTHLIKTRGQQVTLRCSPISGHKSVSWYQQVLGQGPQFIFQYYEKEERGRGNFPDRFSARQFPNYSSELNVNALLLGDSALYLCASRTQGVTGAFQETQYFGPGTRLLVL.

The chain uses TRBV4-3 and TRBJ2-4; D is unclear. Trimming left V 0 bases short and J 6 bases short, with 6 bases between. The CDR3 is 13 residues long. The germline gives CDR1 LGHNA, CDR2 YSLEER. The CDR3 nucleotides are TGCGCCAGCAGCCAAGATTGGGGAAACATTCAGTACTTC. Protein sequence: CASSQDWGNIQYF.

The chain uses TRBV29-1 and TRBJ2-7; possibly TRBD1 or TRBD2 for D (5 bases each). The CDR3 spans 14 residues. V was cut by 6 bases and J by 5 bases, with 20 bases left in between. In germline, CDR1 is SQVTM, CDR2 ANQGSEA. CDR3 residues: CSVGSRAGRDEQYF. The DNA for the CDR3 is TGCAGCGTGGGCTCCCGGGCAGGGAGAGACGAGCAGTACTTC.

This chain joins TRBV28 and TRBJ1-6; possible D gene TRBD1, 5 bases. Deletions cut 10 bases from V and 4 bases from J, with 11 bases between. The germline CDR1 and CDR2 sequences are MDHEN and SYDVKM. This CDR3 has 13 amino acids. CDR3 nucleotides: TGTGCCACCCGGACACGGTATAATTCACCCCTCCACTTT. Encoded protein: CATRTRYNSPLHF.

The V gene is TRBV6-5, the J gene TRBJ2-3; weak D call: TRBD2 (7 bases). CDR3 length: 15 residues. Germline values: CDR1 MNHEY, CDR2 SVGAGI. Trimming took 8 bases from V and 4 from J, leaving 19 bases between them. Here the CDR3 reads CASRRGGGAADTQYF. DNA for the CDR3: TGTGCCAGCCGCCGAGGAGGGGGGGCCGCAGATACGCAGTATTTT.

The CDR3, as DNA: TGTGCCAGCAGTTACCGCCCCGTCATGAACACTGAAGCTTTCTTT. It translates to CASSYRPVMNTEAFF. This chain links TRBV6-5 with TRBJ1-1; the D is unclear. V dropped 2 bases and J dropped 0 bases, with 10 bases sitting between them. The germline CDR1 and CDR2 sequences are MNHEY and SVGAGI. The CDR3 totals 15 residues.

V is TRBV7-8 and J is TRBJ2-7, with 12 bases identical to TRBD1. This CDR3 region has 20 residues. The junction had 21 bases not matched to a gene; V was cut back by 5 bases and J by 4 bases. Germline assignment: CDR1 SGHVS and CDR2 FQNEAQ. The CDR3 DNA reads TGTGCCAGCAGCCCAGATGGATGGGGACAGGGGGCTTCCCGCGGTTACGAGCAGTACTTC. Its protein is CASSPDGWGQGASRGYEQYF.

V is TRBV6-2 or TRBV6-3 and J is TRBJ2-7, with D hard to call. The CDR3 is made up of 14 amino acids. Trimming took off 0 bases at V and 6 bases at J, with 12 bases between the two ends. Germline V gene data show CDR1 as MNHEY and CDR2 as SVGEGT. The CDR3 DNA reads TGTGCCAGCAGTTACTCGAACCACCTGACCGAGCAGTACTTC. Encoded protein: CASSYSNHLTEQYF.

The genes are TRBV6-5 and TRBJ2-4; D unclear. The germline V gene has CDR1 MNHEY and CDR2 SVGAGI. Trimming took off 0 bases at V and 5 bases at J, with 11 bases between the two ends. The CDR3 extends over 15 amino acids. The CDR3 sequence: CASSYSAAAQNIQYF. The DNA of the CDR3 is TGTGCCAGCAGTTACTCGGCGGCTGCCCAAAACATTCAGTACTTC.

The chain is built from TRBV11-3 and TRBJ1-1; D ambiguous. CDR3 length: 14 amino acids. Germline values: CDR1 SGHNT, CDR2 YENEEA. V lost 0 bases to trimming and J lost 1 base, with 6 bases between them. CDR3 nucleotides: TGTGCCAGCAGCTTAGACGCCGGGAACACTGAAGCTTTCTTT. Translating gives CASSLDAGNTEAFF.

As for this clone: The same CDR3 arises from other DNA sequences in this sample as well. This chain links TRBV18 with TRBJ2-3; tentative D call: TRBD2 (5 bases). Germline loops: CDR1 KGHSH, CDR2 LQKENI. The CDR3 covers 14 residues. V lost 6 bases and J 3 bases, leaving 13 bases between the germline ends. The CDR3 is CASSPQGGTDTQYF. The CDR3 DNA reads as TGTGCCAGCTCTCCTCAAGGCGGGACAGATACGCAGTATTTT.

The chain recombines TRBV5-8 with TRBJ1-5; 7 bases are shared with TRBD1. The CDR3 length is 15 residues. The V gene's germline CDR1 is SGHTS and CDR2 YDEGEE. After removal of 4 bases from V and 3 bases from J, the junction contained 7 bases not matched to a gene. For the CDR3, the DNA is TGTGCCAGCAGCCCGACCGGGACAGACAATCAGCCCCAGCATTTT. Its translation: CASSPTGTDNQPQHF.

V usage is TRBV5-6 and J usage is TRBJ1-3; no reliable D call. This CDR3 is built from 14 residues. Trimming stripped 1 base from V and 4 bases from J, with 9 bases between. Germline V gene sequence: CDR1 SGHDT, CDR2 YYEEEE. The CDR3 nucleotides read TGTGCCAGCAGCTTGTTTAGGTCCGGAAACACCATATATTTT. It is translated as CASSLFRSGNTIYF.

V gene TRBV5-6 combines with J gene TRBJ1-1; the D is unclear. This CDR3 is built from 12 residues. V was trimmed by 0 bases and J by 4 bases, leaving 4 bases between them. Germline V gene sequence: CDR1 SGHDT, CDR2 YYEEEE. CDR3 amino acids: CASSLGATEAFF. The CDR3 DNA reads TGTGCCAGCAGCTTGGGAGCCACTGAAGCTTTCTTT.

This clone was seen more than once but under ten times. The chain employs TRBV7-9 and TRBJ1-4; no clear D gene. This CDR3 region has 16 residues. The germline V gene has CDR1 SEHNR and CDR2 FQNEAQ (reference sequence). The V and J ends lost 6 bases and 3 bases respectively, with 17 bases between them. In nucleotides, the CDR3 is TGTGCCAGCAGTCCCGTGTTGGCGGACGCTAATGAAAAACTGTTTTTT. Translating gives CASSPVLADANEKLFF.

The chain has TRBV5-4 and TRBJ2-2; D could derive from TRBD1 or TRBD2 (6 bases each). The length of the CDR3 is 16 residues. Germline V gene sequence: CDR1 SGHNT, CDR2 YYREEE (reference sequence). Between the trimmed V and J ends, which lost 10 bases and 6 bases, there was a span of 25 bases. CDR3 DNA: TGTGCCTGTGGAGGAGGCGGGACAAAGTTTCCCGGGGAGCTGTTTTTT. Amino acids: CACGGGGTKFPGELFF.

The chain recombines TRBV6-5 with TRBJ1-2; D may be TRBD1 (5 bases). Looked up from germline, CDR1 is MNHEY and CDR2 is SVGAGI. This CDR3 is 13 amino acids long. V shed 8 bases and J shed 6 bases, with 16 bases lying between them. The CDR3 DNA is TGTGCCAGCTTCGGGGACTACTACAATGGCTACACCTTC. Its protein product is CASFGDYYNGYTF.

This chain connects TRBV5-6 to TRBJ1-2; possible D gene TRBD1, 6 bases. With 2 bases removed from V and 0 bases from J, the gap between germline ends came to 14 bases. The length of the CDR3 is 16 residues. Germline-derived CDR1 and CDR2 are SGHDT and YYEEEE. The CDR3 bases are TGTGCCAGCAGCTTTGGAGGGACACCGTCTAACTATGGCTACACCTTC. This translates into CASSFGGTPSNYGYTF.

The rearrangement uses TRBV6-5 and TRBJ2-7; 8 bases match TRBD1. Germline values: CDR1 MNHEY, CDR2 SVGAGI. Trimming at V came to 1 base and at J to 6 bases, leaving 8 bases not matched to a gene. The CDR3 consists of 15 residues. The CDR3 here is CASSYFLDRGSEQYF. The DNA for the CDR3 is TGTGCCAGCAGTTACTTCCTCGACAGGGGCAGCGAGCAGTACTTC.

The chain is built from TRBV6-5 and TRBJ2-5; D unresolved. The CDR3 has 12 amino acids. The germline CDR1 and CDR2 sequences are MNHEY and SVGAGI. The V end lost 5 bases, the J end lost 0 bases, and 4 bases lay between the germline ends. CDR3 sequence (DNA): TGTGCCAGCAGTCGTCACCAAGAGACCCAGTACTTC. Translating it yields CASSRHQETQYF.

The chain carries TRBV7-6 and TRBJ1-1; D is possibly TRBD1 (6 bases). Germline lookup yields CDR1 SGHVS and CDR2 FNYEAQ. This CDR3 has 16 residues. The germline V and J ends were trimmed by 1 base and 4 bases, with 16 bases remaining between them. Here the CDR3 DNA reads TGTGCCAGCAGCTTAGGCCAGGGGCTCCCTTTCACTGAAGCTTTCTTT. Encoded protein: CASSLGQGLPFTEAFF.

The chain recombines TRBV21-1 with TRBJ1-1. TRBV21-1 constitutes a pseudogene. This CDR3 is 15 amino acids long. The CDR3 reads CASSITREGWTEAFF. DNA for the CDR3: TGTGCCAGCAGCATTACTAGGGAAGGTTGGACTGAAGCTTTCTTT.

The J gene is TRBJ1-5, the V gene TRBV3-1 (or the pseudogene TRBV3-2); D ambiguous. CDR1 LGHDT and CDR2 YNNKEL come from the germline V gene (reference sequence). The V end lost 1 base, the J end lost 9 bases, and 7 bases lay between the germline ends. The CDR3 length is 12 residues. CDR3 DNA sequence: TGTGCCAGCAGCCAAGGGGGTGGGCCCCAGCATTTT. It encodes CASSQGGGPQHF.

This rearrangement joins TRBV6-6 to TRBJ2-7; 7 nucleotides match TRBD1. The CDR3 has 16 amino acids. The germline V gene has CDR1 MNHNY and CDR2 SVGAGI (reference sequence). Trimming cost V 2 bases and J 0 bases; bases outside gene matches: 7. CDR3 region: CASSYLIGTVSYEQYF. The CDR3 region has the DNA TGTGCCAGCAGTTACCTTATCGGGACAGTCTCCTACGAGCAGTACTTC.

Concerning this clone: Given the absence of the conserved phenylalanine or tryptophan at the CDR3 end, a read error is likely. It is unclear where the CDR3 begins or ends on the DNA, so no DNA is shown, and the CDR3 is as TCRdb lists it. CDR3 loop: CASDARRV. The chain has TRBV3-1 (or the pseudogene TRBV3-2) and TRBJ2-3. Ends included, the CDR3 has 8 residues. Germline assignment: CDR1 LGHDT and CDR2 YNNKEL (reference sequence).